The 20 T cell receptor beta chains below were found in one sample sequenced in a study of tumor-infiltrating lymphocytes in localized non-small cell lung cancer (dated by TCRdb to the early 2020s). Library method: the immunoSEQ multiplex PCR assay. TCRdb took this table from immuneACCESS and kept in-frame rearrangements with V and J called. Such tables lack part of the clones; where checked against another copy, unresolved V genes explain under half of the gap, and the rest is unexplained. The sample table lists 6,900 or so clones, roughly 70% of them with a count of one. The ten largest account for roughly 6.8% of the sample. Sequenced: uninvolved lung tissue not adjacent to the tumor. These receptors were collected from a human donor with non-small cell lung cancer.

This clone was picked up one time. The CDR3 sequence: CASSLWVRANTGELFF. The CDR3 region has the DNA TGTGCCAGCAGCTTGTGGGTCAGAGCGAACACCGGGGAGCTGTTTTTT. The chain links TRBV5-6 to TRBJ2-2, with D hard to call. Per germline, CDR1 SGHDT and CDR2 YYEEEE. Trimming cost V 1 base and J 0 bases, with 10 bases left between them. The length of the CDR3 is 16 residues.

CDR3 nucleotide sequence: TGTGCCTGGGCGACAGGGGGTGATCAGCCCCAGCATTTT. This encodes CAWATGGDQPQHF. The chain combines TRBV30 with TRBJ1-5; 9 nucleotides align to TRBD1. The CDR3 is made up of 13 amino acids. Germline V gives CDR1 GTSNPN, CDR2 SVGIG (reference sequence). Trimming took 5 bases from V and 5 from J; bases not matched to a gene: 4.

CDR3 sequence: CSVEEHDNQPQHF. CDR3 sequence (DNA): TGCAGCGTTGAAGAGCACGACAATCAGCCCCAGCATTTT. This chain links TRBV29-1 with TRBJ1-5; D uncertain. Germline V gene data show CDR1 as SQVTM and CDR2 as ANQGSEA. The CDR3 has 13 residues. V was clipped by 0 bases and J by 3 bases, with 6 bases between them.

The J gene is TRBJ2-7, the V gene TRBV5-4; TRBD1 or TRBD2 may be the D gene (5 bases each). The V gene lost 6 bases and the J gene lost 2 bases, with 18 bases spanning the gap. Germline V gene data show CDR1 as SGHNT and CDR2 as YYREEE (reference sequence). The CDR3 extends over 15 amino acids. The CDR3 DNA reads TGTGCCAGCACTATCGGCCGGGACGGACCCTACGAGCAGTACTTC. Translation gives CASTIGRDGPYEQYF.

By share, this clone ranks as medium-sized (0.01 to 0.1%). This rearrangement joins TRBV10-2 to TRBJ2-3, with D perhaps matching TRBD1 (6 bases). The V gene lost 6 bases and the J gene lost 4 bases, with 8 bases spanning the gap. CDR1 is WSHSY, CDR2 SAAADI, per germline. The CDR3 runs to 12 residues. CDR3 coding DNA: TGCGCCAGCAGGGGACATCCAGATACGCAGTATTTT. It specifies CASRGHPDTQYF.

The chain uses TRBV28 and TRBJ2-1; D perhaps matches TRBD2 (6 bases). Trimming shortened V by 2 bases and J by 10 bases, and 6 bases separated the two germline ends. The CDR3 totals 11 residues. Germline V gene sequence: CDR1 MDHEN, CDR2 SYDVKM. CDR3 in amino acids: CASSLREEQFF. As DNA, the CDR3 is TGTGCCAGCAGTTTACGGGAGGAGCAGTTCTTC.

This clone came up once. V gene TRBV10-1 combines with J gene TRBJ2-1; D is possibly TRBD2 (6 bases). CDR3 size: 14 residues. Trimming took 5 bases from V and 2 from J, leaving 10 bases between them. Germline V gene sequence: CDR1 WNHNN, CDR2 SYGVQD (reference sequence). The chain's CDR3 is CASSSGGTYNEQFF. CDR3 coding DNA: TGCGCCAGCAGTTCAGGAGGGACCTACAATGAGCAGTTCTTC.

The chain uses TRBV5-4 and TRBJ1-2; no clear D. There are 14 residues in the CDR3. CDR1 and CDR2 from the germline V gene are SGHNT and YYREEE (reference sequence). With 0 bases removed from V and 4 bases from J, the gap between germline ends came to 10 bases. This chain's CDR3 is CASSLALTAYGYTF. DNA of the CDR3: TGTGCCAGCAGCTTGGCACTGACGGCCTATGGCTACACCTTC.

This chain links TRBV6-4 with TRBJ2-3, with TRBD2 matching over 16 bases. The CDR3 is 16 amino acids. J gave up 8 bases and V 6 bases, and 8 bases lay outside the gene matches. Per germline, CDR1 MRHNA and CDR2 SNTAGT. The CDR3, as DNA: TGTGCCAGCAGCGAGGGACTAGCGGGAGGGCCGAGTACGCAGTATTTT. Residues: CASSEGLAGGPSTQYF.

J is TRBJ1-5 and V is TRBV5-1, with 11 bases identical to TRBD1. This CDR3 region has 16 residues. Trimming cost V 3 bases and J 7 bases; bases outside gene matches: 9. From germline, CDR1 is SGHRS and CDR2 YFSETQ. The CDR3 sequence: CASSWTGGARGQPQHF. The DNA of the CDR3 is TGCGCCAGCAGCTGGACAGGGGGCGCGAGAGGCCAGCCCCAGCATTTT.

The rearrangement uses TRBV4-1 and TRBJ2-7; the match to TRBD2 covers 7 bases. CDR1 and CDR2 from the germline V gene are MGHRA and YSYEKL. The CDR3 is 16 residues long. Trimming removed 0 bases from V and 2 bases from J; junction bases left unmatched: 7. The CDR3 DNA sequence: TGCGCCAGCAGCCAAGAGACGGCGGGAGCGACCTACGAGCAGTACTTC. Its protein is CASSQETAGATYEQYF.

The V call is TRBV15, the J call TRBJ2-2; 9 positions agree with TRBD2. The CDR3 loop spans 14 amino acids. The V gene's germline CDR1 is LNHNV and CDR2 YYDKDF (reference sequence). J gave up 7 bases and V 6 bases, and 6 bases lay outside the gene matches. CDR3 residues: CATSSGRVGGELFF. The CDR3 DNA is TGTGCCACCAGTAGCGGGAGAGTGGGCGGGGAGCTGTTTTTT.

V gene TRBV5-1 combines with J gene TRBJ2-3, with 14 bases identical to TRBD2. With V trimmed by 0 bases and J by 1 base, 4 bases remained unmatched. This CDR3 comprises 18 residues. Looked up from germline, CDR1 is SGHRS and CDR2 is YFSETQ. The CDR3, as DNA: TGCGCCAGCAGCTTGGCAGGGACTAGCGGGAGTCGCACAGATACGCAGTATTTT. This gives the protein CASSLAGTSGSRTDTQYF. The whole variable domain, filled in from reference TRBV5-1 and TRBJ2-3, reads KAGVTQTPRYLIKTRGQQVTLSCSPISGHRSVSWYQQTPGQGLQFLFEYFSETQRNKGNFPGRFSGRQFSNSRSEMNVSTLELGDSALYLCASSLAGTSGSRTDTQYFGPGTRLTVL.

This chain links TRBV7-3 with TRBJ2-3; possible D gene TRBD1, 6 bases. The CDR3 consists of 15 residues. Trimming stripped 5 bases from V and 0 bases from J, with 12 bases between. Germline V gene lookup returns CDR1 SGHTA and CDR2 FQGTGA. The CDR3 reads CASSPQGISTDTQYF. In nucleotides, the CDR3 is TGTGCCAGCAGCCCGCAGGGGATAAGCACAGATACGCAGTATTTT.

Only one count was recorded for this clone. CDR3 residues: CASSREDRETQYF. The DNA for the CDR3 is TGTGCCAGCTCGCGGGAGGATAGGGAGACCCAGTACTTC. V gene TRBV6-4 combines with J gene TRBJ2-5; 8 bases are a match to TRBD2. From germline, CDR1 is MRHNA and CDR2 SNTAGT. This CDR3 is built from 13 residues. Trimming at V came to 8 bases and at J to 5 bases, leaving 7 bases not matched to a gene.

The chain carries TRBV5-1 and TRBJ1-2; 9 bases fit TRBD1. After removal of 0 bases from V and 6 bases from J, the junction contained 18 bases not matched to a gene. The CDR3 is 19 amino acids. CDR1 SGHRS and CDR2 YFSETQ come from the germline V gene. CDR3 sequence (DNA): TGCGCCAGCAGCTTGGATTCTCCGGGACAGGGACTTAATCTTCATGGCTACACCTTC. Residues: CASSLDSPGQGLNLHGYTF. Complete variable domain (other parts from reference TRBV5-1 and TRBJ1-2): KAGVTQTPRYLIKTRGQQVTLSCSPISGHRSVSWYQQTPGQGLQFLFEYFSETQRNKGNFPGRFSGRQFSNSRSEMNVSTLELGDSALYLCASSLDSPGQGLNLHGYTFGSGTRLTVV.

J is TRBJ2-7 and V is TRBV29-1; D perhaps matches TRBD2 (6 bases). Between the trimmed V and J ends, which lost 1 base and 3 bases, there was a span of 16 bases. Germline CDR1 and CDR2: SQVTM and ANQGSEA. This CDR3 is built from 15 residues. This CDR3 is CSVEGPGTSLYEQYF. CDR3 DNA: TGCAGCGTTGAAGGGCCCGGGACTTCCCTCTACGAGCAGTACTTC.

The chain's CDR3 is CASSQERGGQETQYF. CDR3 coding DNA: TGCGCCAGCAGCCAAGAGCGGGGGGGCCAAGAGACCCAGTACTTC. The V and J genes are TRBV4-3 and TRBJ2-5, with 9 bases that match TRBD2. This CDR3 is built from 15 residues. Looked up from germline, CDR1 is LGHNA and CDR2 is YSLEER. V lost 0 bases, J lost 1 base, and 0 bases stayed unmatched.

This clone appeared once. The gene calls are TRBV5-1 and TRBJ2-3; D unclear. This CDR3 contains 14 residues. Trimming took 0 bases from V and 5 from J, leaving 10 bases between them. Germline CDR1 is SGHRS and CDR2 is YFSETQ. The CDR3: CASSLEQLRDTQYF. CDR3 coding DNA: TGCGCCAGCAGCTTGGAACAGCTTCGAGATACGCAGTATTTT.

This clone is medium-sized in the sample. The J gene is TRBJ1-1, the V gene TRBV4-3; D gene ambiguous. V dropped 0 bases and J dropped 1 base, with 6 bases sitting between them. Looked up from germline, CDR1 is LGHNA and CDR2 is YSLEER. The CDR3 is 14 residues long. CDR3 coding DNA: TGCGCCAGCAGCCAAGATTTGGAGAACACTGAAGCTTTCTTT. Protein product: CASSQDLENTEAFF.